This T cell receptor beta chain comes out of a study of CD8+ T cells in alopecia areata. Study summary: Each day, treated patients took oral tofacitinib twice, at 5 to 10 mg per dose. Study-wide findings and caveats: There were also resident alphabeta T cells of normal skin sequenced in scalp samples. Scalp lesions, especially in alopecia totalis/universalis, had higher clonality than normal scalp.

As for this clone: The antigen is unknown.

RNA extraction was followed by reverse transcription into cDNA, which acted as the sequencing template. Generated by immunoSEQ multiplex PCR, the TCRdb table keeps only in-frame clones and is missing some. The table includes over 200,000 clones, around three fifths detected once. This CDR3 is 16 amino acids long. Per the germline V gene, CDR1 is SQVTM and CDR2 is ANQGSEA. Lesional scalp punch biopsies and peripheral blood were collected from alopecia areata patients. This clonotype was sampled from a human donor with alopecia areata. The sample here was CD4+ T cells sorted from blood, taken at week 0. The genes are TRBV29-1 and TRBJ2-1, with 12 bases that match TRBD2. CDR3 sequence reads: CTARLAGVVSYNEQFF. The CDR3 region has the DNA TGCACCGCTCGACTAGCGGGAGTGGTTTCCTACAATGAGCAGTTCTTC.